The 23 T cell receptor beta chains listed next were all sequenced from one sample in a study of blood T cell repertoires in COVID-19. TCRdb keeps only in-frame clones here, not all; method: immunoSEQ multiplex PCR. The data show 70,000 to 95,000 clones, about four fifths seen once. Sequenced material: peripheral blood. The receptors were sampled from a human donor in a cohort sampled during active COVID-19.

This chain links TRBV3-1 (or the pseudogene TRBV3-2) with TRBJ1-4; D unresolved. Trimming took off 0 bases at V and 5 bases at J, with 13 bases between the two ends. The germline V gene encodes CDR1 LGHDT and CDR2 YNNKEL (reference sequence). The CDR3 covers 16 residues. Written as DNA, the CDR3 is TGTGCCAGCAGCCAAGACCGCGCCCGACTAAATGAAAAACTGTTTTTT. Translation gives CASSQDRARLNEKLFF.

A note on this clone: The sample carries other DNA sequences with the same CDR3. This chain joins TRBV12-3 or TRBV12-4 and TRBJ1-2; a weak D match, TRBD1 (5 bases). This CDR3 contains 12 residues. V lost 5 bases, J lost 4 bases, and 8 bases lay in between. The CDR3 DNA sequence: TGTGCCAGCAGTACGACAGTCTATGGCTACACCTTC. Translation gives CASSTTVYGYTF.

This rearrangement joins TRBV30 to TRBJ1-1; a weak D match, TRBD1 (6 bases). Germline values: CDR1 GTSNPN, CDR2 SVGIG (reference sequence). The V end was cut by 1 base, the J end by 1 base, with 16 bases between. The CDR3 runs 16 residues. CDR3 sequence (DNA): TGTGCCTGGAGTGCCCTTCCAGGACAGCAGAACACTGAAGCTTTCTTT. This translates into CAWSALPGQQNTEAFF.

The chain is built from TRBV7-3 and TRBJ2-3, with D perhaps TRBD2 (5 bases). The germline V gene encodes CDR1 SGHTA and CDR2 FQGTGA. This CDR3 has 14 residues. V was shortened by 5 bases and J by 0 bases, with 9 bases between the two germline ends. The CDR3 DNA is TGTGCCAGCAGCCCTGGACTGAGCACAGATACGCAGTATTTT. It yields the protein CASSPGLSTDTQYF. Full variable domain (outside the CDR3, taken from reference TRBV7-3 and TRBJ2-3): GAGVSQTPSNKVTEKGKYVELRCDPISGHTALYWYRQSLGQGPEFLIYFQGTGAADDSGLPNDRFFAVRPEGSVSTLKIQRTERGDSAVYLCASSPGLSTDTQYFGPGTRLTVL.

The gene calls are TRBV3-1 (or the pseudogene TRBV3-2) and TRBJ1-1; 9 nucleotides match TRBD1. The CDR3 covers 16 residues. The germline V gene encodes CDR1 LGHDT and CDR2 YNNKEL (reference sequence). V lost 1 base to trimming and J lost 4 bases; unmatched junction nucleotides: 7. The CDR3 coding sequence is TGTGCCAGCAGCCAAGCCGGGACAGGGAGATCCACTGAAGCTTTCTTT. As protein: CASSQAGTGRSTEAFF.

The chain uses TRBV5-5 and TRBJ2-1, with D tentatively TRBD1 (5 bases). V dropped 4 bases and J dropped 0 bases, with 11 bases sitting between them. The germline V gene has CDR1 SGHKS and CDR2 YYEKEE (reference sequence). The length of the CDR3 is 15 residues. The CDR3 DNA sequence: TGTGCCAGCAGCGAATCTCAGGGCTCCTACAATGAGCAGTTCTTC. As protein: CASSESQGSYNEQFF.

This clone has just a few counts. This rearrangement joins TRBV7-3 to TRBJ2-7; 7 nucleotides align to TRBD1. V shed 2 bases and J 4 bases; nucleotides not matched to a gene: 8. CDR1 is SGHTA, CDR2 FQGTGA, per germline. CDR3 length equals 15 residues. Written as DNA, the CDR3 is TGTGCCAGCAGCTTAGGTCTGGGACAGTATTACGAGCAGTACTTC. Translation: CASSLGLGQYYEQYF. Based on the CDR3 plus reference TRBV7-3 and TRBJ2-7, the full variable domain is GAGVSQTPSNKVTEKGKYVELRCDPISGHTALYWYRQSLGQGPEFLIYFQGTGAADDSGLPNDRFFAVRPEGSVSTLKIQRTERGDSAVYLCASSLGLGQYYEQYFGPGTRLTVT.

CDR3 amino acids: CASSQTTGFKPQHF. The CDR3 region has the DNA TGTGCCAGCAGCCAAACGACAGGGTTCAAGCCCCAGCATTTT. This chain connects TRBV3-1 (or the pseudogene TRBV3-2) to TRBJ1-5; 7 positions agree with TRBD1. V shed 2 bases, J shed 8 bases, and the junction held 6 bases outside the gene matches. Germline lookup yields CDR1 LGHDT and CDR2 YNNKEL (reference sequence). This CDR3 is 14 amino acids long.

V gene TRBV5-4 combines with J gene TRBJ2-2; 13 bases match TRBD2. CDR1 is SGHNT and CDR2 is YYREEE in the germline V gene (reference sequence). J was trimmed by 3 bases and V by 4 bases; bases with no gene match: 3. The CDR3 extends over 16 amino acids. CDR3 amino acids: CASSPGLAGDTGELFF. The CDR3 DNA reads TGTGCCAGCAGCCCCGGACTAGCGGGGGACACCGGGGAGCTGTTTTTT.

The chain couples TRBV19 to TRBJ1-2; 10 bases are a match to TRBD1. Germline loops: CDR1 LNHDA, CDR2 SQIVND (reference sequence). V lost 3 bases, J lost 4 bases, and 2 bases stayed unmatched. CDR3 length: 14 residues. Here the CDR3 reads CASSMTGGSYGYTF. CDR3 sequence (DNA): TGTGCCAGTAGTATGACAGGGGGCAGCTATGGCTACACCTTC.

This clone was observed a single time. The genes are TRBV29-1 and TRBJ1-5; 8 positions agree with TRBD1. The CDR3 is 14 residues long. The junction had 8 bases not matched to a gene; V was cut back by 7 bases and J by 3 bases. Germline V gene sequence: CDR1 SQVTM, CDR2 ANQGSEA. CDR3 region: CSAGTGGDNQPQHF. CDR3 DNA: TGCAGCGCTGGGACAGGAGGGGACAATCAGCCCCAGCATTTT.

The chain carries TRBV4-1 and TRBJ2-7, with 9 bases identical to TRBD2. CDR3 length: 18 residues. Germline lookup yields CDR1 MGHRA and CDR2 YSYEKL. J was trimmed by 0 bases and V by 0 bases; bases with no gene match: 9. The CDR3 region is CASSQDFVGLAFSYEQYF. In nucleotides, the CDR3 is TGCGCCAGCAGCCAAGATTTCGTCGGACTAGCGTTCTCCTACGAGCAGTACTTC.

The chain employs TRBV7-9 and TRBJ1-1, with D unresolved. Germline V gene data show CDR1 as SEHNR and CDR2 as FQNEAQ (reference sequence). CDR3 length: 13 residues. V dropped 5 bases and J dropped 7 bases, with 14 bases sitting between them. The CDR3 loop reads CASSPRTGSEAFF. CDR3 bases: TGTGCCAGCAGCCCCCGGACGGGGAGTGAAGCTTTCTTT.

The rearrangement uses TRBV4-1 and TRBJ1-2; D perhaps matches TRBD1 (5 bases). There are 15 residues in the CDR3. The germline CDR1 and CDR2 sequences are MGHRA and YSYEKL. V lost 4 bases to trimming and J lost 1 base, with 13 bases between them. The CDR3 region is CASSPETAINYGYTF. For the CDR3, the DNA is TGCGCCAGCAGCCCCGAGACAGCGATTAACTATGGCTACACCTTC.

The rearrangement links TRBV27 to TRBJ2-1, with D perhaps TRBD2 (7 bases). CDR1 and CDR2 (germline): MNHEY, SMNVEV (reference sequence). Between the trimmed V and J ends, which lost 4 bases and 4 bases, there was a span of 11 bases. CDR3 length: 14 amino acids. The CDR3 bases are TGTGCCAGCAGTTCGGGGGGCTTATACAATGAGCAGTTCTTC. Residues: CASSSGGLYNEQFF.

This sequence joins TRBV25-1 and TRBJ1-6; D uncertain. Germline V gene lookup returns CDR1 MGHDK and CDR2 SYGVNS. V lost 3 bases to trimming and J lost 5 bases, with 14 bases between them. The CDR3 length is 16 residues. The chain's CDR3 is CASSDGRRVHNSPLHF. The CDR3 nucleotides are TGTGCCAGCAGTGACGGCAGGCGTGTTCATAATTCACCCCTCCACTTT.

The CDR3, as DNA: TGTGCCAGCAGGGATCAGGGGGCGCTTGCCGGAAACACCATATATTTT. It translates to CASRDQGALAGNTIYF. The V and J genes are TRBV28 and TRBJ1-3; 8 bases fit TRBD1. The CDR3 runs 16 residues. V dropped 6 bases and J dropped 4; count of bases not matched to a gene: 11. Germline V gives CDR1 MDHEN, CDR2 SYDVKM.

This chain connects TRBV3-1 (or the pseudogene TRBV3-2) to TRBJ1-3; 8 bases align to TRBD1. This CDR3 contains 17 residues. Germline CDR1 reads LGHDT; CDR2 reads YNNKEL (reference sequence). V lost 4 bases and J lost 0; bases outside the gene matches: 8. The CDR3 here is CASSRPRGLRSGNTIYF. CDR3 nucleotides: TGTGCCAGCAGCCGCCCCAGGGGGCTTCGCTCTGGAAACACCATATATTTT.

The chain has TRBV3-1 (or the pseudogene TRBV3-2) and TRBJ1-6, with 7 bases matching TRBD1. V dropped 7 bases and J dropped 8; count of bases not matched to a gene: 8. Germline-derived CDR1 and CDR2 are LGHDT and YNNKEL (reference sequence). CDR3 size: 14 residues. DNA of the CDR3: TGTGCCAGCACCCAGACAGGGAAGGATTCACCCCTCCACTTT. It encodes CASTQTGKDSPLHF.

CDR3 nucleotide sequence: TGCGCCAGCAGCTCTAGCGGACAGTTTACTGAAGCTTTCTTT. Protein sequence: CASSSSGQFTEAFF. V gene TRBV5-1 combines with J gene TRBJ1-1; D perhaps matches TRBD1 (6 bases). The V gene lost 3 bases and the J gene lost 5 bases, with 14 bases spanning the gap. The CDR3 covers 14 residues. The germline V gene encodes CDR1 SGHRS and CDR2 YFSETQ.

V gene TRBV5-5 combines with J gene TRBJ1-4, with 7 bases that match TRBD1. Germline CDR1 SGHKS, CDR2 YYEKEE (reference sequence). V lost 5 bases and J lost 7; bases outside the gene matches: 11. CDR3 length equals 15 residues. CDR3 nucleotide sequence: TGTGCCAGCAGTTCCTATGACAGGGTTGCTGAAAAACTGTTTTTT. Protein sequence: CASSSYDRVAEKLFF.

This CDR3 reads CSVDPLGTGPNEQFF. The CDR3 DNA follows: TGCAGCGTCGACCCCCTCGGGACAGGCCCCAATGAGCAGTTCTTC. The rearrangement links TRBV29-1 to TRBJ2-1; the match to TRBD1 covers 8 bases. From germline, CDR1 is SQVTM and CDR2 ANQGSEA. The CDR3 runs 15 residues. V shed 6 bases, J shed 6 bases, and the junction held 13 bases outside the gene matches.

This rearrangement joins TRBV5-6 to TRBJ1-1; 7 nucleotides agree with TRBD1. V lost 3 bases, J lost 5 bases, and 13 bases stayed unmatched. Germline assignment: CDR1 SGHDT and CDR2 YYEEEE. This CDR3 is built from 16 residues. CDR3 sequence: CASSSVRQVQGTEAFF. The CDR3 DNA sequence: TGTGCCAGCAGCTCTGTTAGACAAGTACAGGGGACTGAAGCTTTCTTT.